The entry below describes one T cell receptor beta chain. V dropped 1 base and J dropped 8 bases, with 12 bases sitting between them. Looked up from germline, CDR1 is SGHAT and CDR2 is FQNNGV. The CDR3 is made up of 14 amino acids. These data belong to a study of shared clonotypes between healthy human individuals. Repertoires were generated with immunoSEQ multiplex PCR, while TCRdb's copy carries only in-frame clones and drops some. The sample records approximately 2.1 million clones, just over 90% being singletons. This receptor was identified in a man younger than 35 in good health. Some clones in this sample may be carry-over from other donors' samples. Source material: naive CD4+ T cells from PBMCs. As to subset: CD45RA+ positively selected. The chain is built from TRBV11-2 and TRBJ2-1, with a possible D match to TRBD1 (6 bases). The CDR3 sequence is CASSLGPAGDEQFF. CDR3 nucleotide sequence: TGTGCCAGCAGCTTAGGACCCGCAGGGGATGAGCAGTTCTTC.